This T cell receptor beta chain comes out of a study of cytomegalovirus exposure and HLA in healthy donors. Of note for this clone: Its matching antigen is unknown. One end of the junction does not line up with germline, which may come from a read error.

Both 60 Vbeta primers and 13 Jbeta primers went into the PCR. Some clones are missing from TCRdb's copy, which holds only in-frame ones; the method was immunoSEQ multiplex PCR. The sample records more than 60,000 clones, 74% being singletons. Germline V gene sequence: CDR1 MNHEY, CDR2 SVGAGI. CDR3 length: 16 residues. General study points: The authors listed 150 to 200 TCR beta chains as cytomegalovirus-associated. Productive rates of about 87% or about 30% were seen for most TCR beta V segments in an earlier analysis. Later findings reportedly placed an Asian-associated ancestry cluster below the approximately 650-donor mean for N-insertions. The study carried out a later analysis of TCR beta sequences. It associated some 18,000 of them with specific HLA alleles at a false discovery rate of 0.05.

The sequencing sample was made of PBMCs. The source is a man in his forties in good health and CMV-seropositive. This chain connects TRBV6-5 to TRBJ1-2; 12 bases map to TRBD1. The CDR3 DNA reads TGTGCCAGCAGTTCCCCGGGACAGGGGGCTGTCTATGGCTACCCCTTC. Translating it yields CASSSPGQGAVYGYPF.